Below, 3 T cell receptor beta chains from the same sample are listed, as sequenced in a study of OX40 agonist ivuxolimab in advanced cancers. Clones were sequenced by immunoSEQ multiplex PCR, and TCRdb holds only the in-frame ones, with some missing. The sample has approximately 82,000 clones, around 86% seen once. The source material was CD4+ or CD8+ T cells sorted from blood, sampled in a trial of the OX40 agonist ivuxolimab. The origin of the receptors is an adult with an advanced solid tumor such as melanoma, head and neck, liver or kidney cancer.

V is TRBV2 and J is TRBJ2-2, with D perhaps TRBD1 (6 bases). CDR3 length: 13 residues. The germline CDR1 and CDR2 sequences are SNHLY and FYNNEI. The V gene lost 7 bases and the J gene lost 3 bases, with 9 bases spanning the gap. The CDR3 DNA reads as TGTGCCAGCAAGTACAGGGACACCGGGGAGCTGTTTTTT. As protein: CASKYRDTGELFF.

This clone was counted a few times. This chain uses TRBV6-1 with TRBJ2-3, with D possibly matching TRBD2 (6 bases). The CDR3 runs 15 residues. CDR1 MNHNS and CDR2 SASEGT come from the germline V gene. The V end was cut by 6 bases, the J end by 0 bases, with 13 bases between. CDR3 in DNA: TGTGCCAGCAGCGCCCCTAGCGTAAGCACAGATACGCAGTATTTT. It encodes CASSAPSVSTDTQYF.

This rearrangement joins TRBV7-2 to TRBJ1-2, with 10 bases lining up with TRBD1. The V gene's germline CDR1 is SGHTA and CDR2 FQGNSA. V was clipped by 5 bases and J by 2 bases; unmatched bases: 5. The length of the CDR3 is 15 residues. The CDR3 bases are TGTGCCAGCAGCACGGGGACAGGGGCCAACTATGGCTACACCTTC. It is translated as CASSTGTGANYGYTF.